This T cell receptor (beta chain) was sequenced for a study of cytomegalovirus exposure and HLA in healthy donors. Study-wide points: The CMV antigen specificity of a few CMV-associated chains was confirmed through in vitro analysis.

The CDR3 has 13 residues. J gave up 8 bases and V 4 bases, and 6 bases lay outside the gene matches. Germline V gene sequence: CDR1 SGHDT, CDR2 YYEEEE. With regard to this clone: Its target is not known.

Both 60 Vbeta primers and 13 Jbeta primers went into the PCR. Produced via immunoSEQ multiplex PCR; TCRdb's table is partial and in-frame only. The table records 95,000 to 150,000 clones, roughly 78% of them present only once. The chain links TRBV5-6 to TRBJ1-2, with 9 bases fitting TRBD1. Source material: PBMCs. The receptor was isolated from a young man in good health and CMV-seronegative. CDR3 protein: CASSGWDRVGYTF. CDR3 DNA: TGTGCCAGCAGCGGTTGGGACAGGGTCGGCTACACCTTC.